A single sample is the source of the 32 T cell receptor beta chains below, sequenced in a study of blood T cell repertoires in COVID-19. Sequenced by immunoSEQ multiplex PCR; TCRdb stores in-frame clones only, minus some. Of roughly 250,000 clones in the sample, about 87% were seen once. Sequences were obtained from PBMCs or T cells enriched from blood (not recorded which). All receptors derive from a middle-aged woman with acute COVID-19.

The chain uses TRBV28 and TRBJ2-4; D is unclear. The CDR3 sequence is 16 residues long. The V gene lost 2 bases and the J gene lost 0 bases, with 11 bases spanning the gap. Germline CDR1 is MDHEN and CDR2 is SYDVKM. The CDR3 coding sequence is TGTGCCAGCAGTTTACTCCCCAGGATAGCCAAAAACATTCAGTACTTC. The encoded protein is CASSLLPRIAKNIQYF.

V gene TRBV3-1 (or the pseudogene TRBV3-2) combines with J gene TRBJ2-1, with TRBD2 matching over 11 bases. The CDR3 has 15 residues. J was trimmed by 11 bases and V by 4 bases; bases with no gene match: 10. Germline CDR1 LGHDT, CDR2 YNNKEL (reference sequence). In DNA form, the CDR3 reads TGTGCCAGCAGCCCCATTGGGCTAGCGGGAGGAAAGCAGTTCTTC. This encodes CASSPIGLAGGKQFF.

The chain has TRBV19 and TRBJ1-2; no reliable D call. This CDR3 contains 15 residues. Trimming removed 3 bases at V and 4 bases at J, with 15 bases between. Germline CDR1 is LNHDA and CDR2 is SQIVND (reference sequence). CDR3 residues: CASSIFGSSIYGYTF. DNA for the CDR3: TGTGCCAGTAGTATTTTCGGGTCCAGTATCTATGGCTACACCTTC.

In its sample, this clone was seen once. This sequence joins TRBV5-6 and TRBJ2-5; D is ambiguous. Germline loops: CDR1 SGHDT, CDR2 YYEEEE. The V and J ends lost 0 bases and 2 bases respectively, with 11 bases between them. This CDR3 contains 15 residues. The CDR3 loop is CASSLVQVLQETQYF. The CDR3 region has the DNA TGTGCCAGCAGCTTGGTACAAGTCTTACAAGAGACCCAGTACTTC. The full variable domain, with the rest looked up from reference TRBV5-6 and TRBJ2-5, is DAGVTQSPTHLIKTRGQQVTLRCSPKSGHDTVSWYQQALGQGPQFIFQYYEEEERQRGNFPDRFSGHQFPNYSSELNVNALLLGDSALYLCASSLVQVLQETQYFGPGTRLLVL.

This rearrangement joins TRBV11-3 to TRBJ2-5; D may be TRBD2 (6 bases). The CDR3 covers 14 residues. Germline loops: CDR1 SGHNT, CDR2 YENEEA. The V gene lost 3 bases and the J gene lost 1 base, with 9 bases spanning the gap. Written as DNA, the CDR3 is TGTGCCAGCAGCTTCTCCGGGAGCCAAGAGACCCAGTACTTC. Translating it yields CASSFSGSQETQYF.

The chain recombines TRBV13 with TRBJ1-2, with D perhaps matching TRBD1 (5 bases). The germline V gene has CDR1 PRHDT and CDR2 FYEKMQ (reference sequence). The V gene lost 8 bases and the J gene lost 2 bases, with 15 bases spanning the gap. The CDR3 loop spans 14 amino acids. The CDR3 bases are TGTGCCAGCCAACTTAGGGGCCTGAACTATGGCTACACCTTC. It specifies CASQLRGLNYGYTF.

This chain joins TRBV7-2 and TRBJ2-1; 10 bases match TRBD2. The V gene end was trimmed by 2 bases and the J gene end by 9 bases; junction bases not matched to a gene: 7. There are 15 residues in the CDR3. In germline, CDR1 is SGHTA, CDR2 FQGNSA. Written as DNA, the CDR3 is TGTGCCAGCAGCTTAAAGAGCGGGAGGGACGGTGAGCAGTTCTTC. This sequence encodes CASSLKSGRDGEQFF.

The chain uses TRBV18 and TRBJ2-1; D might be TRBD2 (6 bases). V dropped 3 bases and J dropped 3 bases, with 18 bases sitting between them. The CDR3 covers 17 residues. CDR1 KGHSH and CDR2 LQKENI come from the germline V gene. CDR3: CASSPFVADHYYNEQFF. The DNA of the CDR3 is TGTGCCAGCTCACCCTTTGTAGCGGACCATTACTACAATGAGCAGTTCTTC.

The rearrangement uses TRBV2 and TRBJ1-1, with TRBD1 identical over 7 bases. CDR3 length: 13 residues. V lost 6 bases to trimming and J lost 5 bases; unmatched junction nucleotides: 6. Germline values: CDR1 SNHLY, CDR2 FYNNEI. The CDR3 coding sequence is TGTGCCAGCAGACAGGGGACGTATACTGAAGCTTTCTTT. Encoded protein: CASRQGTYTEAFF.

The V call is TRBV4-3, the J call TRBJ1-1; D may be TRBD1 (5 bases). The CDR3 covers 16 residues. V was clipped by 1 base and J by 4 bases, with 16 bases between them. Germline-derived CDR1 and CDR2 are LGHNA and YSLEER. Here the CDR3 reads CASSQGSGGMGTEAFF. The CDR3 coding sequence is TGCGCCAGCAGCCAAGGTTCGGGGGGGATGGGCACTGAAGCTTTCTTT.

This clone was seen a handful of times. The chain employs TRBV28 and TRBJ1-2; no clear D. Germline V gene data show CDR1 as MDHEN and CDR2 as SYDVKM. The CDR3 contains 16 residues. With 2 bases removed from V and 4 bases from J, the gap between germline ends came to 17 bases. In DNA, the CDR3 is TGTGCCAGCAGTTTAAAGCGATTTCCCCAACTCTATGGCTACACCTTC. It translates to CASSLKRFPQLYGYTF.

V and J are TRBV18 and TRBJ1-2; 7 bases map to TRBD1. CDR3 length: 13 amino acids. V trimming: 5 bases; J trimming: 3 bases; junction bases outside the gene matches: 3. CDR1 is KGHSH and CDR2 is LQKENI in the germline V gene. The CDR3 sequence is CASSAGQDYGYTF. The CDR3 nucleotides are TGTGCCAGCTCAGCCGGACAGGACTATGGCTACACCTTC.

This chain links TRBV12-5 with TRBJ2-1; 13 positions match TRBD2. The CDR3 is 16 residues long. Germline V lookup: CDR1 LGHNT, CDR2 FRNRAP. V dropped 6 bases and J dropped 0; count of bases not matched to a gene: 2. For the CDR3, the DNA is TGTGCTAGTGGGCGGACTAGCGGGAGCTCCTACAATGAGCAGTTCTTC. As protein: CASGRTSGSSYNEQFF.

The chain employs TRBV6-4 and TRBJ2-7; 9 nucleotides match TRBD1. The CDR3 consists of 16 residues. Looked up from germline, CDR1 is MRHNA and CDR2 is SNTAGT. The junction had 10 bases not matched to a gene; V was cut back by 6 bases and J by 1 base. The CDR3 DNA follows: TGTGCCAGCAGGACCCAGGGACAGGGTTTATCCTACGAGCAGTACGTC. Amino acids: CASRTQGQGLSYEQYV.

The J gene is TRBJ2-1, the V gene TRBV5-1; D uncertain. Germline CDR1 and CDR2: SGHRS and YFSETQ. The CDR3 is made up of 17 amino acids. Trimming stripped 0 bases from V and 6 bases from J, with 19 bases between. CDR3: CASSLAHPEPTTNEQFF. For the CDR3, the DNA is TGCGCCAGCAGCTTGGCCCACCCAGAACCCACTACCAATGAGCAGTTCTTC. The whole variable domain, remainder taken from reference TRBV5-1 and TRBJ2-1, is KAGVTQTPRYLIKTRGQQVTLSCSPISGHRSVSWYQQTPGQGLQFLFEYFSETQRNKGNFPGRFSGRQFSNSRSEMNVSTLELGDSALYLCASSLAHPEPTTNEQFFGPGTRLTVL.

This chain uses TRBV6-4 with TRBJ2-1; a possible D gene is TRBD1 (6 bases). This CDR3 has 15 residues. The germline V gene has CDR1 MRHNA and CDR2 SNTAGT. Trimming pared 6 bases from V and 4 bases from J, leaving 16 bases between. In DNA form, the CDR3 reads TGTGCCAGCAGGGCTCCGGGACACAAGTACAATGAGCAGTTCTTC. Its translation: CASRAPGHKYNEQFF.

The genes are TRBV19 and TRBJ1-5, with 7 bases identical to TRBD1. Germline values: CDR1 LNHDA, CDR2 SQIVND (reference sequence). V shed 6 bases, J shed 0 bases, and the junction held 11 bases outside the gene matches. CDR3 length: 17 residues. The DNA for the CDR3 is TGTGCCAGTAGAAATAGCCCCGGGACAGATAGCAATCAGCCCCAGCATTTT. Amino acids: CASRNSPGTDSNQPQHF.

The chain carries TRBV24-1 and TRBJ1-2; D unclear. Per the germline V gene, CDR1 is KGHDR and CDR2 is SFDVKD. V lost 4 bases, J lost 5 bases, and 10 bases lay in between. CDR3 size: 13 residues. CDR3 region: CATSETGLYGYTF. CDR3 coding DNA: TGTGCCACCAGTGAGACCGGGTTATATGGCTACACCTTC.

The genes are TRBV29-1 and TRBJ1-2, with TRBD1 matching 11 bases. This CDR3 is built from 12 residues. Germline CDR1 is SQVTM and CDR2 is ANQGSEA. With 6 bases clipped from V and 7 bases from J, the junction kept 4 bases outside the gene matches. DNA for the CDR3: TGCAGCGTGGGACAGGGGGTAATTGGCTACACCTTC. It codes for CSVGQGVIGYTF.

V and J are TRBV28 and TRBJ2-7; D call uncertain. CDR1 and CDR2 (germline): MDHEN, SYDVKM. Trimming stripped 2 bases from V and 2 bases from J, with 7 bases between. This CDR3 has 13 amino acids. The DNA of the CDR3 is TGTGCCAGCAGTTTACACGGTACCTACGAGCAGTACTTC. Encoded protein: CASSLHGTYEQYF. Variable domain in full (rest from reference TRBV28 and TRBJ2-7): DVKVTQSSRYLVKRTGEKVFLECVQDMDHENMFWYRQDPGLGLRLIYFSYDVKMKEKGDIPEGYSVSREKKERFSLILESASTNQTSMYLCASSLHGTYEQYFGPGTRLTVT.

The V gene is TRBV6-1, the J gene TRBJ1-3, with D maybe TRBD1 (6 bases). This CDR3 is 14 amino acids long. The germline V and J ends were trimmed by 2 bases and 3 bases, with 8 bases remaining between them. Per the germline V gene, CDR1 is MNHNS and CDR2 is SASEGT. The CDR3 here is CASSEWTVGNTIYF. In nucleotides, the CDR3 is TGTGCCAGCAGTGAATGGACAGTTGGAAACACCATATATTTT.

This chain's CDR3 is CASSNQGKNIQYF. The CDR3 coding sequence is TGTGCCAGCAGCAACCAGGGGAAAAACATTCAGTACTTC. The chain employs TRBV3-1 (or the pseudogene TRBV3-2) and TRBJ2-4; D possibly corresponds to TRBD1 (6 bases). From germline, CDR1 is LGHDT and CDR2 YNNKEL (reference sequence). With 5 bases removed from V and 4 bases from J, the gap between germline ends came to 9 bases. The CDR3 is made up of 13 amino acids.

The chain uses TRBV7-9 and TRBJ2-1; a possible D gene is TRBD2 (5 bases). The ends were cut back, 3 bases at V and 3 bases at J, with 15 bases in the middle. CDR3 length equals 16 residues. Germline V CDR1 and CDR2: SEHNR, FQNEAQ (reference sequence). The CDR3 coding sequence is TGTGCCAGCAGCTTTAAAATTAGCGTTTACTACAATGAGCAGTTCTTC. It encodes CASSFKISVYYNEQFF.

The chain links TRBV15 to TRBJ2-7; no reliable D call. CDR1 and CDR2 (germline): LNHNV, YYDKDF (reference sequence). Trimming stripped 0 bases from V and 8 bases from J, with 17 bases between. This CDR3 is 15 amino acids long. The CDR3 is CATSREQTQHHKQYF. DNA for the CDR3: TGTGCCACCAGCAGAGAACAAACACAACATCACAAGCAGTACTTC.

The chain combines TRBV3-1 (or the pseudogene TRBV3-2) with TRBJ1-1; 8 bases fit TRBD1. CDR3 size: 15 residues. The J segment lost 4 bases and the V segment lost 2 bases, leaving 6 bases of the junction unmatched. Germline V gene data show CDR1 as LGHDT and CDR2 as YNNKEL (reference sequence). The CDR3 here is CASSQLATGGTEAFF. The CDR3 nucleotides are TGTGCCAGCAGCCAACTGGCTACAGGGGGCACTGAAGCTTTCTTT.

This rearrangement joins TRBV19 to TRBJ1-5; 7 nucleotides agree with TRBD1. In germline, CDR1 is LNHDA, CDR2 SQIVND (reference sequence). The V and J ends lost 4 bases and 6 bases, in that order; junction bases with no gene match: 6. The CDR3 runs to 14 residues. CDR3: CASSTTGDVQPQHF. The CDR3 DNA reads TGTGCCAGTAGTACAACAGGGGATGTTCAGCCCCAGCATTTT.

This clone came up a few times. The chain uses TRBV11-2 and TRBJ2-3, with D perhaps matching TRBD2 (5 bases). V dropped 2 bases and J dropped 4 bases, with 13 bases sitting between them. CDR3 length equals 15 residues. The germline V gene encodes CDR1 SGHAT and CDR2 FQNNGV. DNA of the CDR3: TGTGCCAGCAGCTTATGGATAGCGACGTCAGATACGCAGTATTTT. Its translation is CASSLWIATSDTQYF.

The count of this clone is one. The V call is TRBV5-4, the J call TRBJ2-5; possible D gene TRBD2, 6 bases. Germline V gene data show CDR1 as SGHNT and CDR2 as YYREEE (reference sequence). CDR3 length: 13 amino acids. V gave up 4 bases and J gave up 4 bases, with 11 bases separating them. The CDR3 coding sequence is TGTGCCAGCAGCCCCGGAGGGATAGAGACCCAGTACTTC. Its protein product is CASSPGGIETQYF.

The rearrangement uses TRBV7-6 and TRBJ2-5; maybe TRBD2 (5 bases). Trimming removed 0 bases from V and 4 bases from J, with 18 bases in between. CDR1 and CDR2 (germline): SGHVS, FNYEAQ. The CDR3 contains 17 residues. Written as DNA, the CDR3 is TGTGCCAGCAGCTTAGCGGGTCGAAATGAGGGCCGAGAGACCCAGTACTTC. This sequence encodes CASSLAGRNEGRETQYF.

The rearrangement links TRBV28 to TRBJ2-3, with a weak D call TRBD2 (6 bases). The CDR3 is 16 amino acids. Germline loops: CDR1 MDHEN, CDR2 SYDVKM. The V end lost 3 bases, the J end lost 0 bases, and 13 bases lay between the germline ends. The chain's CDR3 is CASSLSGSTSTDTQYF. The CDR3 DNA sequence: TGTGCCAGCAGTTTGTCCGGGAGCACTAGCACAGATACGCAGTATTTT.

The chain combines TRBV7-2 with TRBJ2-1; 7 positions agree with TRBD1. Germline V lookup: CDR1 SGHTA, CDR2 FQGNSA. This CDR3 has 14 residues. V gave up 7 bases and J gave up 7 bases; unmatched junction bases: 10. CDR3 DNA sequence: TGTGCCAGCAAATTTAGGGACAGCAAGAATGAGCAGTTCTTC. It encodes CASKFRDSKNEQFF. Complete variable domain (other parts from reference TRBV7-2 and TRBJ2-1): GAGVSQSPSNKVTEKGKDVELRCDPISGHTALYWYRQSLGQGLEFLIYFQGNSAPDKSGLPSDRFSAERTGGSVSTLTIQRTQQEDSAVYLCASKFRDSKNEQFFGPGTRLTVL.

The genes are TRBV27 and TRBJ2-7; 7 positions match TRBD2. Per germline, CDR1 MNHEY and CDR2 SMNVEV (reference sequence). This CDR3 is built from 15 residues. The junction had 13 bases not matched to a gene; V was cut back by 8 bases and J by 3 bases. DNA for the CDR3: TGTGCCAGCTCTTCGCACGGGGCTAGCGGCTACGAGCAGTACTTC. Translated, it gives CASSSHGASGYEQYF.